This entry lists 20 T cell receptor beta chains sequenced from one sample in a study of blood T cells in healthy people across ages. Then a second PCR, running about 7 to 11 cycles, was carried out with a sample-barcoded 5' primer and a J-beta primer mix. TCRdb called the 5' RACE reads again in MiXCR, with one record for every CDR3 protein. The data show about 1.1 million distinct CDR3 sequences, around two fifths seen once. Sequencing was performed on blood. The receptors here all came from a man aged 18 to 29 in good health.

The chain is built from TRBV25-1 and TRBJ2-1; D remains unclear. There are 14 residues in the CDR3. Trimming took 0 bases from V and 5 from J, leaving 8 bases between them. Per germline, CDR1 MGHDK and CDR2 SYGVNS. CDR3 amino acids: CASSEYITDNEQFF. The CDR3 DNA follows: TGTGCCAGCAGTGAATATATCACAGACAATGAGCAGTTCTTC.

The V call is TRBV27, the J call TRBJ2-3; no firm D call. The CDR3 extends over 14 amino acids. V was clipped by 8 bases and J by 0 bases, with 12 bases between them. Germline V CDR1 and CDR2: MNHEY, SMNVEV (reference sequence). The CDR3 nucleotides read TGTGCCAGCGGGCAGACCAAGAGCACAGATACGCAGTATTTT. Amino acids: CASGQTKSTDTQYF.

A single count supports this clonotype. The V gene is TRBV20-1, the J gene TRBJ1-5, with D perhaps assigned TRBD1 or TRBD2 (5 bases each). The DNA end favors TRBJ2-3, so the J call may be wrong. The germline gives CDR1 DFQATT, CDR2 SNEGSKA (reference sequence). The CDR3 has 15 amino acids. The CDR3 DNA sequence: TGCAGTGCTAGAGCGACCGGTTTGAGGGGTGGGCCCCAGTATTTT. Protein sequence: CSARATGLRGGPQYF.

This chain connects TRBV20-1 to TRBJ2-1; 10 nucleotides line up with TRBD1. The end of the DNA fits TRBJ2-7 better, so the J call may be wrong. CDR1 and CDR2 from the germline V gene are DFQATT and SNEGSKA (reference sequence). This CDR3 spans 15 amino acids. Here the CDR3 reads CSASGTGVFYNEQYF. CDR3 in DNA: TGCAGTGCTTCCGGGACAGGGGTCTTCTACAATGAGCAGTACTTC.

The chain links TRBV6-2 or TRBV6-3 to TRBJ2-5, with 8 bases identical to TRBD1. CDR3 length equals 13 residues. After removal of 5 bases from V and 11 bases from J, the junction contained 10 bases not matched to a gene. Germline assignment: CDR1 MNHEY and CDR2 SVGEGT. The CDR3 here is CASSDGETGEQYF. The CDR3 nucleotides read TGTGCCAGCAGTGACGGGGAGACAGGGGAGCAGTACTTC.

The CDR3, as DNA: TGCAGTGCTTCTAGACAGGTAGAGGCTGAAGCTTTCTTT. This translates into CSASRQVEAEAFF. The rearrangement joins TRBV20-1 to TRBJ1-1; D may be TRBD1 (6 bases). Germline V gene sequence: CDR1 DFQATT, CDR2 SNEGSKA (reference sequence). Trimming stripped 5 bases from V and 6 bases from J, with 16 bases between. There are 13 residues in the CDR3.

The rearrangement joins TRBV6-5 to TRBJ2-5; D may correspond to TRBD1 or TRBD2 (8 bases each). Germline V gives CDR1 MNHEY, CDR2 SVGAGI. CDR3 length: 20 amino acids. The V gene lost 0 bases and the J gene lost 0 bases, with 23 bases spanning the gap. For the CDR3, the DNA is TGTGCCAGCAGTTACTCGGAGGGGACAGGACCGGGGGGGTACCAAGAGACCCAGTACTTC. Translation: CASSYSEGTGPGGYQETQYF.

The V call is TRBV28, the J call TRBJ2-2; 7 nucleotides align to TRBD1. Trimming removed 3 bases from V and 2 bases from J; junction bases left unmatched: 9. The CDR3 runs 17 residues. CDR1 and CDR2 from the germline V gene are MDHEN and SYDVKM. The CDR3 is CASSFQRGQINTGELFF. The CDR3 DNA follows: TGTGCCAGCAGTTTCCAAAGGGGACAGATAAACACCGGGGAGCTGTTTTTT.

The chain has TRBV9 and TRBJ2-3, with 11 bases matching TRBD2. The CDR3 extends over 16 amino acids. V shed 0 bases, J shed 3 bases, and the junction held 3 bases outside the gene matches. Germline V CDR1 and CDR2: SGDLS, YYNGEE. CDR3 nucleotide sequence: TGTGCCAGCAGCGTAGCCCCTAGCGGGGGGACAGATACGCAGTATTTT. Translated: CASSVAPSGGTDTQYF.

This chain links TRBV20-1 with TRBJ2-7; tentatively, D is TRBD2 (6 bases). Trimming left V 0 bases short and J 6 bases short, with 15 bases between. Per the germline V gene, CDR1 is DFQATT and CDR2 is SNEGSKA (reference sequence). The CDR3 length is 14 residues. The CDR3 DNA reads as TGCAGTGCTAGAGACGCGGGGTTGGGTGGCGAGCAGTACTTC. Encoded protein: CSARDAGLGGEQYF.

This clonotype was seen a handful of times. The CDR3 reads CASSRTVHNEQFF. Written as DNA, the CDR3 is TGTGCCAGCAGTCGGACAGTCCACAATGAGCAGTTCTTC. This chain joins TRBV6-5 and TRBJ2-1; a possible D gene is TRBD1 (6 bases). V lost 5 bases and J 5 bases, leaving 10 bases between the germline ends. Germline CDR1 MNHEY, CDR2 SVGAGI. This CDR3 comprises 13 residues.

CDR3 in amino acids: CASSYGRNKDTEAFF. The DNA of the CDR3 is TGTGCCAGCAGTTACGGGAGGAATAAGGACACTGAAGCTTTCTTT. This chain links TRBV6-2 or TRBV6-3 with TRBJ1-1; no clear D gene. The CDR3 is 15 residues long. Trimming left V 2 bases short and J 3 bases short, with 13 bases between. CDR1 is MNHEY and CDR2 is SVGEGT in the germline V gene.

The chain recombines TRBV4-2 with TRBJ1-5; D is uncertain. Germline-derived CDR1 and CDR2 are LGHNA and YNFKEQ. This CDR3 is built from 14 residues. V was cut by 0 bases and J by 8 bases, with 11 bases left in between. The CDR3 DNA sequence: TGTGCCAGCAGCCAAGAGGGCGAATGGGAGCCCCAGCATTTT. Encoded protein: CASSQEGEWEPQHF.

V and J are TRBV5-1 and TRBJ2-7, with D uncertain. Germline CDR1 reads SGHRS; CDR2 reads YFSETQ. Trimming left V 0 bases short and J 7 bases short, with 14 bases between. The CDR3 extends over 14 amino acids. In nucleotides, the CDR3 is TGCGCCAGCAGCTTGGACCAGTATTTCGGGGAGCAGTACTTC. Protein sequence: CASSLDQYFGEQYF.

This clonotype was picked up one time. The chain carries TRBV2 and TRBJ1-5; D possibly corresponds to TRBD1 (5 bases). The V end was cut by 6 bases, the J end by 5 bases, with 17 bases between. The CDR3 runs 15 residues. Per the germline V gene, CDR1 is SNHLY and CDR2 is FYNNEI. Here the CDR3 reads CASRQEVASDQPQHF. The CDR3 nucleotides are TGTGCCAGCAGACAGGAGGTGGCATCCGATCAGCCCCAGCATTTT. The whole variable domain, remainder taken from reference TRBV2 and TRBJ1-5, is EPEVTQTPSHQVTQMGQEVILRCVPISNHLYFYWYRQILGQKVEFLVSFYNNEISEKSEIFDDQFSVERPDGSNFTLKIRSTKLEDSAMYFCASRQEVASDQPQHFGDGTRLSIL.

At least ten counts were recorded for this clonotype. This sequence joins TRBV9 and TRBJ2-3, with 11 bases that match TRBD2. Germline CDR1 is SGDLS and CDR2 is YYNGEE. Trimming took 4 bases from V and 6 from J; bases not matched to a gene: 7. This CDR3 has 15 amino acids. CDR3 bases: TGTGCCAGCAGCTATAGCGGGGGGGCCTCGGATACGCAGTATTTT. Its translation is CASSYSGGASDTQYF.

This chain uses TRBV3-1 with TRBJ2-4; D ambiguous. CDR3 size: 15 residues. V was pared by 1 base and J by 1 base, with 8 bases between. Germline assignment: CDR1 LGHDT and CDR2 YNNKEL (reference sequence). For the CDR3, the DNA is TGTGCCAGCAGCCAAGGGTTCCTTGCCAAAAACATTCAGTACTTC. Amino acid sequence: CASSQGFLAKNIQYF.

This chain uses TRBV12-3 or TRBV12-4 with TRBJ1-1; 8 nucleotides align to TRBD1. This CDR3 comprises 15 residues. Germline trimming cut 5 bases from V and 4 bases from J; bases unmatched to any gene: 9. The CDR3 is CASSPSGGWGTEAFF. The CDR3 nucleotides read TGTGCCAGCAGTCCCTCAGGGGGCTGGGGCACTGAAGCTTTCTTT.

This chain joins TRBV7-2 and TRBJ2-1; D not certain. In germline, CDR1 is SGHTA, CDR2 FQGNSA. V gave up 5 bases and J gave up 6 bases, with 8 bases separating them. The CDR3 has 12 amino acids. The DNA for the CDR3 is TGTGCCAGCAGCCCTTGGGGCAATGAGCAGTTCTTC. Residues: CASSPWGNEQFF.

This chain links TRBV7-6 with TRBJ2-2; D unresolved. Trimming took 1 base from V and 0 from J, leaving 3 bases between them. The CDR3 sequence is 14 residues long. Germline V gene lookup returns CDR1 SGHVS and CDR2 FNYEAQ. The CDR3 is CASSLEPNTGELFF. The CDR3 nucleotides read TGTGCCAGCAGCTTAGAGCCGAACACCGGGGAGCTGTTTTTT.